This entry lists 13 T cell receptor beta chains sequenced from one sample in a study of CXCR3-negative and CXCR3-positive naive CD8 T cells. UMI-labeled 5' RACE yielded the TRB cDNA libraries. TCRdb reanalyzed the 5' RACE reads and collapses them to one entry per CDR3 protein, without DNA. The sample table sets out thousands of distinct CDR3 sequences. Input material: naive CXCR3- CD8+ T cells from blood. Subset in this sample: CD45RO-CCR7+CD27+CD95- naive CD8+ T cells lacking CXCR3 (TNR3-). The receptors stem from a human donor in good health. Some clones in this sample may be carry-over from other donors' samples.

The gene calls are TRBV29-1 and TRBJ1-2. The CDR3 spans 11 residues. The germline gives CDR1 SQVTM, CDR2 ANQGSEA. This chain's CDR3 is CSVAGNYGYTF.

This clonotype is classed as medium-sized (0.01 to 0.1%) by frequency. The chain uses TRBV5-1 and TRBJ2-7; the TCRdb D gene call, TRBD1, has no DNA to confirm it. CDR3 length: 15 amino acids. Germline loops: CDR1 SGHRS, CDR2 YFSETQ. CDR3 protein: CASSLAAGGSYEQYF. The full variable domain, with the rest looked up from reference TRBV5-1 and TRBJ2-7, is KAGVTQTPRYLIKTRGQQVTLSCSPISGHRSVSWYQQTPGQGLQFLFEYFSETQRNKGNFPGRFSGRQFSNSRSEMNVSTLELGDSALYLCASSLAAGGSYEQYFGPGTRLTVT.

This clonotype is classed as medium-sized by frequency. This chain uses TRBV4-3 with TRBJ1-2; lacking DNA, the TRBD1 call made by TCRdb goes unchecked. The CDR3 has 18 amino acids. Germline V CDR1 and CDR2: LGHNA, YSLEER. The CDR3 reads CASSQDTGAGPHLYGYTF.

This clonotype shows up as medium-sized by frequency. The chain employs TRBV19 and TRBJ2-2; the D gene TCRdb calls, TRBD2, cannot be checked with no DNA. Per the germline V gene, CDR1 is LNHDA and CDR2 is SQIVND (reference sequence). The length of the CDR3 is 15 residues. This chain's CDR3 is CASSPISGNTGELFF.

The chain links TRBV12-3 or TRBV12-4 to TRBJ1-1. This CDR3 has 12 amino acids. The CDR3 sequence: CASSLAKTEAFF.

The V call is TRBV10-3, the J call TRBJ2-7; as DNA is missing, the TRBD2 call by TCRdb cannot be tested. Germline V lookup: CDR1 ENHRY, CDR2 SYGVKD. The CDR3 spans 14 residues. The CDR3 reads CAISETSIAYEQYF.

This clonotype shows up as medium-sized (0.01 to 0.1%) by frequency. The chain employs TRBV6-1 and TRBJ1-4; TCRdb's D call, TRBD1, is unchecked because there is no DNA. The germline CDR1 and CDR2 sequences are MNHNS and SASEGT. The CDR3 has 14 residues. CDR3 loop: CASSGVGGNEKLFF.

The chain has TRBV18 and TRBJ2-7; TCRdb picks TRBD2, but there is no DNA to check that call. The CDR3 covers 15 residues. Germline loops: CDR1 KGHSH, CDR2 LQKENI. The CDR3 reads CASSPGTSGSVEQYF.

This chain links TRBV29-1 with TRBJ1-2. This CDR3 spans 11 amino acids. The germline gives CDR1 SQVTM, CDR2 ANQGSEA. The chain's CDR3 is CSFEDSYGYTF.

This chain uses TRBV6-5 with TRBJ1-1; TCRdb's D call of TRBD1 is untestable without DNA. There are 16 residues in the CDR3. The V gene's germline CDR1 is MNHEY and CDR2 SVGAGI. The CDR3 is CASSPGPTGMNTEAFF.

By frequency, this clonotype registers medium-sized. The genes are TRBV20-1 and TRBJ1-1; the D call of TRBD1 rests on TCRdb alone, since no DNA is present to check it. Germline assignment: CDR1 DFQATT and CDR2 SNEGSKA (reference sequence). The CDR3 is 15 amino acids. The chain's CDR3 is CSAQRGTGVRAEAFF.

According to its frequency, this clonotype is medium-sized. The chain combines TRBV10-3 with TRBJ2-3; absent DNA, TCRdb's TRBD2 call cannot be checked. Germline V CDR1 and CDR2: ENHRY, SYGVKD. The CDR3 consists of 20 residues. The CDR3 protein is CAISESWASGGTNRTDTQYF.

The CDR3 protein is CSVEYSDRVEQYF. This sequence joins TRBV29-1 and TRBJ2-7; as DNA is missing, the TRBD1 call by TCRdb cannot be tested. In germline, CDR1 is SQVTM, CDR2 ANQGSEA. The CDR3 sequence is 13 residues long.